The 9 T cell receptor beta chains listed next were all sequenced from one sample in a study of shared clonotypes between healthy human individuals. This table comes from immunoSEQ multiplex PCR, and its TCRdb copy is limited to in-frame clones, with some not included. The sample contains about 2.4 million clones, roughly nine tenths of which appear only once. Sequences were obtained from naive CD4+ T cells sorted from blood. Subset noted: CD45RA+ positively selected. The origin of the receptors is a young man in good health.

The J gene is TRBJ1-4, the V gene TRBV7-9; 11 nucleotides match TRBD1. J gave up 7 bases and V 5 bases, and 9 bases lay outside the gene matches. The CDR3 is 16 amino acids. The V gene's germline CDR1 is SEHNR and CDR2 FQNEAQ (reference sequence). The CDR3 spells CASSGQGAHIFEKLFF. The CDR3 DNA reads TGTGCCAGCAGCGGACAGGGGGCTCATATTTTTGAAAAACTGTTTTTT.

The V gene is TRBV18, the J gene TRBJ1-6; D is possibly TRBD1 (6 bases). There are 19 residues in the CDR3. The germline V gene encodes CDR1 KGHSH and CDR2 LQKENI. Trimming took 3 bases from V and 0 from J, leaving 18 bases between them. The CDR3 sequence: CASSPLRQNRDSYNSPLHF. The CDR3 nucleotides are TGTGCCAGCTCACCCCTCAGGCAAAACAGGGACTCCTATAATTCACCCCTCCACTTT.

The gene calls are TRBV7-2 and TRBJ1-4, with D uncertain. Trimming took off 8 bases at V and 0 bases at J, with 10 bases between the two ends. The CDR3 runs to 14 residues. CDR1 SGHTA and CDR2 FQGNSA come from the germline V gene. CDR3 sequence: CASPHLATNEKLFF. CDR3 in DNA: TGTGCCAGCCCACATCTTGCAACTAATGAAAAACTGTTTTTT.

Turning to this clone: Different DNA sequences within this sample yield the same CDR3. The gene calls are TRBV18 and TRBJ1-4; D is perhaps TRBD1 (5 bases). The CDR3 sequence is 12 residues long. V gave up 3 bases and J gave up 8 bases, with 7 bases separating them. Germline assignment: CDR1 KGHSH and CDR2 LQKENI. The CDR3 loop is CASSPRDEKLFF. Here the CDR3 DNA reads TGTGCCAGCTCACCTCGGGACGAAAAACTGTTTTTT.

The chain recombines TRBV10-3 with TRBJ2-7; D might be TRBD2 (5 bases). CDR1 ENHRY and CDR2 SYGVKD come from the germline V gene. There are 12 residues in the CDR3. Between the trimmed V and J ends, which lost 5 bases and 8 bases, there was a span of 13 bases. CDR3 coding DNA: TGTGCCATCAGTTTTCCCGAGGGTAAGCAGTACTTC. Translation: CAISFPEGKQYF.

Turning to this clone: The same CDR3 is also encoded by other DNA sequences in this sample. V gene TRBV6-1 combines with J gene TRBJ1-6; D uncertain. This CDR3 is 14 amino acids long. Between the trimmed V and J ends, which lost 3 bases and 1 base, there was a span of 4 bases. Germline V lookup: CDR1 MNHNS, CDR2 SASEGT. The CDR3 coding sequence is TGTGCCAGCAGTGACGGTTCCTATAATTCACCCCTCCACTTT. It is translated as CASSDGSYNSPLHF.

The table lists this clone with a few counts. The chain employs TRBV30 and TRBJ1-5; D gene ambiguous. Per the germline V gene, CDR1 is GTSNPN and CDR2 is SVGIG (reference sequence). V was trimmed by 1 base and J by 5 bases, leaving 9 bases between them. This CDR3 is built from 13 residues. The CDR3 nucleotides read TGTGCCTGGAGTGATGGTCAACATCAGCCCCAGCATTTT. Amino acid sequence: CAWSDGQHQPQHF.

On this clone: Other DNA sequences in the same sample also yield this CDR3. The chain couples TRBV5-6 to TRBJ1-4; 9 positions agree with TRBD1. Germline CDR1 SGHDT, CDR2 YYEEEE. The trim removed 0 bases at V and 8 bases at J, leaving 5 bases unmatched. The CDR3 is 15 amino acids. The CDR3 spells CASSLVGQGNEKLFF. The DNA of the CDR3 is TGTGCCAGCAGCTTGGTAGGACAGGGGAACGAAAAACTGTTTTTT.

The rearrangement links TRBV30 to TRBJ2-2; no reliable D call. V was shortened by 4 bases and J by 6 bases, with 12 bases between the two germline ends. The CDR3 runs to 13 residues. CDR1 is GTSNPN, CDR2 SVGIG, per germline (reference sequence). The CDR3 sequence is CAWTRQGSGELFF. CDR3 nucleotide sequence: TGTGCCTGGACCAGACAAGGGTCCGGGGAGCTGTTTTTT.